This is a list of T cell receptor beta chains from one sample in a study of radiotherapy plus CTLA-4 blockade in lung cancer. The data were produced by immunoSEQ multiplex PCR, yet TCRdb's version contains in-frame clones alone and is incomplete. This sample has under 100,000 clones; over 80% occur once, and the top ten carry roughly 15%. Sequenced material: peripheral blood, taken from a patient treated with radiotherapy plus ipilimumab. These receptors all stem from a human donor with non-small cell lung cancer that progressed on radiotherapy plus ipilimumab. CDR3s include the opening cysteine and the closing phenylalanine or tryptophan. A D gene is named only where the DNA matches it firmly. The size entry is marked missing in some rows and otherwise reads once, few, many or a size class.

clone size | D gene | J gene | V gene | CDR3 protein | CDR3 DNA
- | - | TRBJ2-3 | TRBV28 | CASSRGTAYTDTQYF | TGTGCCAGCAGCCGGGGGACAGCCTACACAGATACGCAGTATTTT
- | TRBD1 | TRBJ1-1 | TRBV10-3 | CANTGGSINTEAFF | TGTGCCAACACAGGGGGTAGTATAAACACTGAAGCTTTCTTT
few | TRBD1 | TRBJ1-2 | TRBV6-6 | CASGQGNYGYTF | TGTGCCAGCGGACAGGGGAACTATGGCTACACCTTC
- | - | TRBJ2-1 | TRBV4-2 | CASSQEGVSEQFF | TGTGCCAGCAGCCAAGAGGGGGTGAGTGAGCAGTTCTTC
- | - | TRBJ2-7 | TRBV6-5 | CASRGTYEQYF | TGTGCCAGCAGGGGTACCTACGAGCAGTACTTC
- | TRBD2 | TRBJ2-3 | TRBV12-5 | CASGLAGELTDTQYF | TGTGCTAGTGGTCTCGCGGGAGAACTCACCGATACGCAGTATTTT
- | - | TRBJ2-3 | TRBV6-1 | CASSEALASSTDTQYF | TGTGCCAGCAGTGAAGCGTTAGCCTCTAGCACAGATACGCAGTATTTT
- | TRBD1 | TRBJ2-1 | TRBV29-1 | CSANRGSSYNEQFF | TGCAGCGCCAACAGGGGAAGCTCCTACAATGAGCAGTTCTTC
- | - | TRBJ1-2 | TRBV19 | CASPPWGIDNHGDGYTF | TGTGCCAGTCCTCCATGGGGGATAGACAATCATGGCGATGGCTACACCTTC
few | - | TRBJ1-6 | TRBV18 | CASSPIRAENSPLHF | TGTGCCAGCTCACCAATCAGGGCCGAGAATTCACCCCTCCACTTT
once | - | TRBJ2-5 | TRBV5-1 | CASSYGQQETQYF | TGCGCCAGCAGCTACGGACAACAAGAGACCCAGTACTTC
- | TRBD1 | TRBJ1-2 | TRBV19 | CASSYGTGGGGYTF | TGTGCCAGTAGCTACGGGACAGGGGGCGGAGGCTACACCTTC
few | - | TRBJ1-1 | TRBV7-2 | CASSLFPGNTEAFF | TGTGCCAGCAGCTTATTCCCGGGGAACACTGAAGCTTTCTTT
- | - | TRBJ1-1 | TRBV6-1 | CASSEVAGNTEAFF | TGTGCCAGCAGTGAAGTTGCGGGGAACACTGAAGCTTTCTTT
- | TRBD1 | TRBJ2-1 | TRBV6-6 | CASRRTGQGVNEQFF | TGTGCCAGCAGACGAACGGGACAGGGGGTCAATGAGCAGTTCTTC
- | TRBD1 | TRBJ2-7 | TRBV7-9 | CASSLNYTRDRAPNEQYF | TGTGCCAGCAGCTTAAATTACACAAGGGACAGGGCCCCGAACGAGCAGTACTTC
- | TRBD1 | TRBJ1-6 | TRBV5-6 | CASSYYRTGASNSPLHF | TGTGCCAGCAGCTACTACAGGACAGGGGCCAGTAATTCACCCCTCCACTTT
- | TRBD2 | TRBJ2-3 | TRBV4-1 | CASSQDSGLTSDTQYF | TGCGCCAGCAGCCAAGATTCGGGACTAACATCAGATACGCAGTATTTT
- | TRBD1 | TRBJ1-2 | TRBV18 | CASSGDRMRYGYTF | TGTGCCAGCTCAGGGGACAGAATGCGCTATGGCTACACCTTC
- | - | TRBJ1-3 | TRBV25-1 | CASSERGGGGNTIYF | TGTGCCAGCAGTGAAAGAGGGGGTGGTGGAAACACCATATATTTT
few | - | TRBJ1-3 | TRBV7-9 | CASSPTFSSGNTIYF | TGTGCCAGCAGCCCAACGTTTAGCTCTGGAAACACCATATATTTT
- | - | TRBJ1-2 | TRBV18 | CASSPPSERNGYTF | TGTGCCAGCTCACCACCCTCAGAACGAAATGGCTACACCTTC
- | - | TRBJ1-6 | TRBV7-2 | CASSSGVIGGSPLHF | TGTGCCAGCAGCTCCGGGGTGATAGGAGGTTCACCCCTCCACTTT
few | TRBD1 | TRBJ1-2 | TRBV10-3 | CAIRKGQGVPYLDGYTF | TGTGCCATCAGGAAGGGACAGGGGGTACCGTATTTGGACGGCTACACCTTC
- | - | TRBJ2-5 | TRBV5-4 | CASSLGGRGETQYF | TGTGCCAGCAGCCTCGGGGGCCGCGGAGAGACCCAGTACTTC